The present T cell receptor beta chain was sequenced within a study of blood T cell repertoires in COVID-19. The repertoire was sequenced with immunoSEQ multiplex PCR; TCRdb's copy has only in-frame clones and lacks some. The repertoire includes more than 250,000 clones, around 86% of them detected once, and under 11% sits in the top ten. This clone was recorded only once. The CDR3 has 12 amino acids. Looked up from germline, CDR1 is SGHDT and CDR2 is YYEEEE. Trimming shortened V by 0 bases and J by 5 bases, and 5 bases separated the two germline ends. The chain couples TRBV5-6 to TRBJ1-1; no definite D call. The sample was PBMCs or T cells enriched from blood (not recorded which). The receptor comes from a woman younger than 35 who had recovered from COVID-19. The CDR3 DNA is TGTGCCAGCAGCTTGGACTGGACTGAAGCTTTCTTT. Translating gives CASSLDWTEAFF.